This is a list of T cell receptor beta chains from one sample in a study of vaccination and CD4 T cells after COVID-19. Their recognized antigens are unknown. MiXCR, applied by TCRdb to the PCR reads, yields one record per CDR3 protein. The sample shows approximately 12,000 distinct CDR3 sequences, about 40% of them seen only once. Sequenced: CD4+ T cells from blood, cultured in vitro. The source of these receptors is a human donor who had recovered from COVID-19. CDR3s include the opening cysteine and the closing phenylalanine or tryptophan. The D gene is left open where the match is weak. The listing skips clone size in some rows; elsewhere it reads once, few, many or a size class.

j_call: TRBJ1-2; clone_size: few; v_call: TRBV5-4; d_call: -; cdr3_nt: TGTGCCAGCAGCTTGGTCGGGGGGGATGGCTACACCTTC; cdr3_aa: CASSLVGGDGYTF
j_call: TRBJ2-3; clone_size: -; v_call: TRBV6-1; d_call: TRBD2; cdr3_nt: TGTGCCAGCAGACTACTAGCGGGGAACACAGATACGCAGTATTTT; cdr3_aa: CASRLLAGNTDTQYF
j_call: TRBJ1-2; clone_size: few; v_call: TRBV3-1; d_call: -; cdr3_nt: TGTGCCAGCAGCCAAGACTCGGACGGCAACTATGGCTACACCTTC; cdr3_aa: CASSQDSDGNYGYTF
j_call: TRBJ2-1; clone_size: few; v_call: TRBV20-1; d_call: TRBD2; cdr3_nt: TGCAGTGCTTTGGTACCGGGACTAGCGGACAATGAGCAGTTCTTC; cdr3_aa: CSALVPGLADNEQFF
j_call: TRBJ1-6; clone_size: -; v_call: TRBV20-1; d_call: -; cdr3_nt: TGCAGTGCTAGAGTTTCTCGGGGAGGGCGGAATTCACCCCTCCACTTT; cdr3_aa: CSARVSRGGRNSPLHF
j_call: TRBJ1-2; clone_size: -; v_call: TRBV4-1; d_call: -; cdr3_nt: TGCGCCAGCAGCCAAGGGGCCGATAGGCTCTCTGGCTACACCTTC; cdr3_aa: CASSQGADRLSGYTF
j_call: TRBJ1-6; clone_size: -; v_call: TRBV6-5; d_call: -; cdr3_nt: TGTGCCAGCAGTTACCGACCGTACTATAATTCACCCCTCCACTTT; cdr3_aa: CASSYRPYYNSPLHF
j_call: TRBJ2-7; clone_size: few; v_call: TRBV7-2; d_call: -; cdr3_nt: TGTGCCAGCAGCAAGGCGGTTCTTTCCTACGAGCAGTACTTC; cdr3_aa: CASSKAVLSYEQYF
j_call: TRBJ1-5; clone_size: few; v_call: TRBV20-1; d_call: -; cdr3_nt: TGCAGTGCTAGAGACCACCGGAAAGGGAGGGATCAGCCCCAGCATTTT; cdr3_aa: CSARDHRKGRDQPQHF
j_call: TRBJ1-1; clone_size: -; v_call: TRBV5-1; d_call: -; cdr3_nt: TGCGCCAGCAGCCCGGAGGTAGGAGCCACTGAAGCTTTCTTT; cdr3_aa: CASSPEVGATEAFF
j_call: TRBJ2-5; clone_size: -; v_call: TRBV20-1; d_call: -; cdr3_nt: TGCAGTGCTAGAATGGCCCCCCAAGAGACCCAGTACTTC; cdr3_aa: CSARMAPQETQYF
j_call: TRBJ2-5; clone_size: -; v_call: TRBV7-3; d_call: -; cdr3_nt: TGTGCCAGCAGCCCTCGTCCGGGGGAGACCCAGTACTTC; cdr3_aa: CASSPRPGETQYF
j_call: TRBJ1-6; clone_size: -; v_call: TRBV27; d_call: TRBD1; cdr3_nt: TGTGCCAGCAGGGAGGGGGCGACAGGTCCTTCACCCCTCCACTTT; cdr3_aa: CASREGATGPSPLHF
j_call: TRBJ2-1; clone_size: -; v_call: TRBV27; d_call: -; cdr3_nt: TGTGCCAGCCCCTTTATCGGCAAGCAGTTCTTC; cdr3_aa: CASPFIGKQFF
j_call: TRBJ2-1; clone_size: -; v_call: TRBV6-5; d_call: TRBD2; cdr3_nt: TGTGCCAGCAGTTACGGGACTAGCGGGGGGGCCGCAAGAGAGCAGTTCTTC; cdr3_aa: CASSYGTSGGAAREQFF
j_call: TRBJ1-5; clone_size: -; v_call: TRBV2; d_call: TRBD1; cdr3_nt: TGTGCCAGCACTTTGGACAGGAGGCAGCCCCAGCATTTT; cdr3_aa: CASTLDRRQPQHF
j_call: TRBJ1-5; clone_size: -; v_call: TRBV12-3/TRBV12-4; d_call: TRBD1; cdr3_nt: TGTGCCAGCAGGGGACAGGGCGGTTATAGCAATCAGCCCCAGCATTTT; cdr3_aa: CASRGQGGYSNQPQHF
j_call: TRBJ1-1; clone_size: few; v_call: TRBV20-1; d_call: -; cdr3_nt: TGCAGTGCTAGAGATTACCCTGAAGCTTTCTTT; cdr3_aa: CSARDYPEAFF
j_call: TRBJ2-3; clone_size: few; v_call: TRBV6-1; d_call: -; cdr3_nt: TGTGCCAGCAGGGCATTAGATACGCAGTATTTT; cdr3_aa: CASRALDTQYF
j_call: TRBJ2-2; clone_size: -; v_call: TRBV19; d_call: TRBD1; cdr3_nt: TGTGCCAGTAGTACCCGCAGGGGGACGTTTGAGACCGGGGAGCTGTTTTTT; cdr3_aa: CASSTRRGTFETGELFF
j_call: TRBJ1-1; clone_size: large; v_call: TRBV10-3; d_call: TRBD1; cdr3_nt: TGTGCCATCAGTGATGCTGTAGCTAGACAGGGGGCTGGAGCTTTCTTT; cdr3_aa: CAISDAVARQGAGAFF
j_call: TRBJ1-6; clone_size: few; v_call: TRBV27; d_call: TRBD1; cdr3_nt: TGTGCCAGCAGTTTAATGGTTCGTACAGGGGTTGATTCACCCCTCCACTTT; cdr3_aa: CASSLMVRTGVDSPLHF
j_call: TRBJ1-5; clone_size: -; v_call: TRBV28; d_call: -; cdr3_nt: TGTGCCAGCAGTCCGGTTGGCAATCAGCCCCAGCATTTT; cdr3_aa: CASSPVGNQPQHF
j_call: TRBJ2-1; clone_size: -; v_call: TRBV6-5; d_call: TRBD2; cdr3_nt: TGTGCCAGCAGTTACCAACGCACCGGGACTAGCGGGGGGGAGCAGTTCTTC; cdr3_aa: CASSYQRTGTSGGEQFF
j_call: TRBJ2-1; clone_size: -; v_call: TRBV11-2; d_call: TRBD1; cdr3_nt: TGTGCCAGCAGCCCTCGACAGGGGCAAGGCTACAATGAGCAGTTCTTC; cdr3_aa: CASSPRQGQGYNEQFF
j_call: TRBJ2-7; clone_size: few; v_call: TRBV6-2/TRBV6-3; d_call: -; cdr3_nt: TGTGCCAGCAGTTACTCACTACAAGGATCCGAGCAGTACTTC; cdr3_aa: CASSYSLQGSEQYF
j_call: TRBJ2-3; clone_size: few; v_call: TRBV27; d_call: -; cdr3_nt: TGTGCCAGCAGTTTAAGAGGAGATACGCAGTATTTT; cdr3_aa: CASSLRGDTQYF
j_call: TRBJ1-2; clone_size: -; v_call: TRBV2; d_call: -; cdr3_nt: TGTGCCAGCAGTGTTGTCCAAGCTAACTATGGCTACACCTTC; cdr3_aa: CASSVVQANYGYTF
j_call: TRBJ2-7; clone_size: -; v_call: TRBV2; d_call: -; cdr3_nt: TGTGCCAGCATAGACAGTCACTACGAGCAGTACTTC; cdr3_aa: CASIDSHYEQYF
j_call: TRBJ1-1; clone_size: -; v_call: TRBV18; d_call: -; cdr3_nt: TGTGCCAGCTCACCACCGGCAGACCTGGGAGCTTTCTTT; cdr3_aa: CASSPPADLGAFF
j_call: TRBJ2-5; clone_size: medium-sized; v_call: TRBV6-1; d_call: -; cdr3_nt: TGTGCCAGCAGTAAAGTGACAGGAGAAGAGACCCAGTACTTC; cdr3_aa: CASSKVTGEETQYF
j_call: TRBJ1-6; clone_size: -; v_call: TRBV15; d_call: -; cdr3_nt: TGTGCCACCAGCAGAGGGCAGGGACTAAATTCACCCCTCCACTTT; cdr3_aa: CATSRGQGLNSPLHF
j_call: TRBJ1-1; clone_size: -; v_call: TRBV19; d_call: -; cdr3_nt: TGTGCCAGTATCCCACCCGGGGGCTGGGACACTGAAGCTTTCTTT; cdr3_aa: CASIPPGGWDTEAFF
j_call: TRBJ2-6; clone_size: once; v_call: TRBV5-4; d_call: TRBD1; cdr3_nt: TGTGCCAGCAGCCTGACAGGGTCAGGGGCCAACGTCCTGACTTTC; cdr3_aa: CASSLTGSGANVLTF
j_call: TRBJ2-7; clone_size: few; v_call: TRBV6-1; d_call: -; cdr3_nt: TGTGCCAGCAGTGATTGGGGGGGCGGTCCCCTCGAGCAGTACTTC; cdr3_aa: CASSDWGGGPLEQYF
j_call: TRBJ1-3; clone_size: few; v_call: TRBV20-1; d_call: -; cdr3_nt: TGCAGTGCTAGAGTTCACGGGAGCTCTGGAAACACCATATATTTT; cdr3_aa: CSARVHGSSGNTIYF
j_call: TRBJ2-3; clone_size: -; v_call: TRBV7-2; d_call: TRBD2; cdr3_nt: TGTGCCAGCAGCCTCGGATTAGCGGGGGGGATGGATACGCAGTATTTT; cdr3_aa: CASSLGLAGGMDTQYF
j_call: TRBJ1-5; clone_size: -; v_call: TRBV2; d_call: -; cdr3_nt: TGTGCCAGCAGTGAGCGGGATCGACAGCCCCAGCATTTT; cdr3_aa: CASSERDRQPQHF
j_call: TRBJ2-5; clone_size: -; v_call: TRBV7-2; d_call: -; cdr3_nt: TGTGCCAGCAGCTTAAGTTCGGTCCAGCCGGGTAAGGAGACCCAGTACTTC; cdr3_aa: CASSLSSVQPGKETQYF
j_call: TRBJ2-6; clone_size: -; v_call: TRBV11-3; d_call: -; cdr3_nt: TGTGCCAGCAGCGGCGGGACCGGTGGGGCCAACGTCCTGACTTTC; cdr3_aa: CASSGGTGGANVLTF
j_call: TRBJ2-5; clone_size: -; v_call: TRBV6-2/TRBV6-3; d_call: -; cdr3_nt: TGTGCCAGCAGTTACGGGCGGGTAGAGACCCAGTACTTC; cdr3_aa: CASSYGRVETQYF
j_call: TRBJ1-2; clone_size: -; v_call: TRBV7-2; d_call: -; cdr3_nt: TGTGCCAGCAGCTTAGGGACGACTAACTATGGCTACACCTTC; cdr3_aa: CASSLGTTNYGYTF
j_call: TRBJ1-5; clone_size: -; v_call: TRBV18; d_call: -; cdr3_nt: TGTGCCAGCTCACCATCAAACGGGAAGCAGCCCCAGCATTTT; cdr3_aa: CASSPSNGKQPQHF
j_call: TRBJ2-7; clone_size: -; v_call: TRBV30; d_call: -; cdr3_nt: TGTGCCTGGAGTGTAGCGGGTCGGGGGCGCAGCAACGAGCAGTACTTC; cdr3_aa: CAWSVAGRGRSNEQYF
j_call: TRBJ1-2; clone_size: -; v_call: TRBV5-1; d_call: -; cdr3_nt: TGCGCCAGCAGCTTGGCGTCATTCGATGGCTACACCTTC; cdr3_aa: CASSLASFDGYTF
j_call: TRBJ2-3; clone_size: -; v_call: TRBV19; d_call: TRBD2; cdr3_nt: TGTGCCAGTAGTCGACCGGGACTACCAACAGATACGCAGTATTTT; cdr3_aa: CASSRPGLPTDTQYF
j_call: TRBJ1-1; clone_size: -; v_call: TRBV18; d_call: -; cdr3_nt: TGTGCCAGCTCACTCCACAAGGACACTGAAGCTTTCTTT; cdr3_aa: CASSLHKDTEAFF